Below, 7 T cell receptor beta chains from the same sample are listed, as sequenced in a study of shared clonotypes between healthy human individuals (dated by TCRdb to 2020 to 2021). Receptor amplification or capture employed the immunoSEQ multiplex PCR assay. In TCRdb, the immuneACCESS table is reduced to in-frame sequences with V and J assigned. These tables do not hold every clone; where another copy was compared, an unresolved V gene accounts for under half, and the others remain unexplained. This sample comprises about 2 million clones, just under 95% of them detected only once. 1.2% of the sample is held by the ten biggest clonotypes. CD8 naive samples were CD45RO-negative cells positively selected for CCR7, giving a CD45RA+CCR7+ population that excluded TemRA cells. The sequenced sample was naive CD8+ T cells sorted from blood. The sample's cell subset or site label, decoded: CD45RA+CCR7+. These TCRs come from a man aged 18 to 30 in good health.

For this clone: The sample holds other DNA sequences that translate to the same CDR3. The chain is built from TRBV5-1 and TRBJ2-7; perhaps TRBD2 as D (6 bases). The CDR3 is 13 residues long. Germline assignment: CDR1 SGHRS and CDR2 YFSETQ. V lost 3 bases and J 2 bases, leaving 9 bases between the germline ends. The CDR3 nucleotides read TGCGCCAGCAGCTGGGGGGTCGCCTACGAGCAGTACTTC. Encoded protein: CASSWGVAYEQYF.

This sequence joins TRBV6-1 and TRBJ2-7; 7 bases are shared with TRBD1. CDR1 is MNHNS, CDR2 SASEGT, per germline. V gave up 0 bases and J gave up 3 bases; unmatched junction bases: 8. The CDR3 runs to 16 residues. The CDR3 sequence is CASSEAGDSSLYEQYF. Here the CDR3 DNA reads TGTGCCAGCAGTGAAGCTGGGGACAGTTCCCTCTACGAGCAGTACTTC.

This chain joins TRBV5-1 and TRBJ1-1; a weak D match, TRBD1 (5 bases). CDR1 SGHRS and CDR2 YFSETQ come from the germline V gene. Deletions cut 4 bases from V and 8 bases from J, with 15 bases between. The CDR3 covers 13 residues. CDR3 loop: CASSRSGPIEAFF. CDR3 in DNA: TGCGCCAGCAGCCGTTCGGGACCGATAGAAGCTTTCTTT.

The chain carries TRBV27 and TRBJ1-1; D perhaps matches TRBD1 (6 bases). This CDR3 contains 13 residues. The germline gives CDR1 MNHEY, CDR2 SMNVEV (reference sequence). V was clipped by 0 bases and J by 10 bases, with 12 bases between them. CDR3 DNA sequence: TGTGCCAGCAGTTTATCGAGGGGGGGAACAGCTTTCTTT. This translates into CASSLSRGGTAFF.

This rearrangement joins TRBV4-1 to TRBJ2-5, with 11 nucleotides matching TRBD1. The CDR3 covers 16 residues. J was trimmed by 4 bases and V by 1 base; bases with no gene match: 5. CDR1 is MGHRA and CDR2 is YSYEKL in the germline V gene. The CDR3 region has the DNA TGCGCCAGCAGCCAAGGGGGACAGGGGGTCCGAGAGACCCAGTACTTC. Amino acids: CASSQGGQGVRETQYF.

This clone has just a few counts. The chain recombines TRBV19 with TRBJ1-5, with D maybe TRBD1 (5 bases). The CDR3 is 15 amino acids. In germline, CDR1 is LNHDA, CDR2 SQIVND (reference sequence). Trimming cost V 4 bases and J 0 bases, with 10 bases left between them. CDR3 amino acids: CASSSQGSSNQPQHF. CDR3 DNA sequence: TGTGCCAGTAGTAGCCAGGGTAGTAGCAATCAGCCCCAGCATTTT.

The chain employs TRBV19 and TRBJ2-7; D remains ambiguous. This CDR3 region has 13 residues. V was shortened by 0 bases and J by 3 bases, with 6 bases between the two germline ends. CDR1 is LNHDA, CDR2 SQIVND, per germline (reference sequence). CDR3 amino acids: CASSIDAVYEQYF. The DNA of the CDR3 is TGTGCCAGTAGTATAGATGCAGTCTACGAGCAGTACTTC.